This T cell receptor beta chain was obtained from a study of cytomegalovirus exposure and HLA in healthy donors. Study in general: Counted in an early data release were roughly 81 million unique TCRs from HLA-typed donors.

In regard to this clone: Its antigen is not identified.

CDR1 is SGHAT and CDR2 is FQDESV in the germline V gene (reference sequence). CDR3 length: 13 residues. V shed 5 bases, J shed 8 bases, and the junction held 5 bases outside the gene matches. The study, taken as a whole, reports: Presence/absence analyses rested on an assumption that sequencing depth was roughly uniform across donors. The classifier reportedly diagnosed cytomegalovirus status with high sensitivity and specificity. Some highly shared sequence variants likely arose as a pipeline artifact.

The PCR ran on 60 Vbeta and 13 Jbeta primers. Some clones are missing from TCRdb's copy, which holds only in-frame ones; the method was immunoSEQ multiplex PCR. The data hold about 160,000 clones, with over 65% observed a single time. The rearrangement joins TRBV11-1 to TRBJ1-4, with TRBD1 matching over 7 bases. The source is a man aged 40-49 years in good health and CMV-seropositive. The sequencing sample was made of PBMCs. The CDR3 is CASSPGTAEKLFF. The CDR3 DNA reads as TGTGCCAGCAGCCCTGGGACAGCCGAAAAACTGTTTTTT. Full variable domain (remainder filled in from reference TRBV11-1 and TRBJ1-4): EAEVAQSPRYKITEKSQAVAFWCDPISGHATLYWYRQILGQGPELLVQFQDESVVDDSQLPKDRFSAERLKGVDSTLKIQPAELGDSAMYLCASSPGTAEKLFFGSGTQLSVL.